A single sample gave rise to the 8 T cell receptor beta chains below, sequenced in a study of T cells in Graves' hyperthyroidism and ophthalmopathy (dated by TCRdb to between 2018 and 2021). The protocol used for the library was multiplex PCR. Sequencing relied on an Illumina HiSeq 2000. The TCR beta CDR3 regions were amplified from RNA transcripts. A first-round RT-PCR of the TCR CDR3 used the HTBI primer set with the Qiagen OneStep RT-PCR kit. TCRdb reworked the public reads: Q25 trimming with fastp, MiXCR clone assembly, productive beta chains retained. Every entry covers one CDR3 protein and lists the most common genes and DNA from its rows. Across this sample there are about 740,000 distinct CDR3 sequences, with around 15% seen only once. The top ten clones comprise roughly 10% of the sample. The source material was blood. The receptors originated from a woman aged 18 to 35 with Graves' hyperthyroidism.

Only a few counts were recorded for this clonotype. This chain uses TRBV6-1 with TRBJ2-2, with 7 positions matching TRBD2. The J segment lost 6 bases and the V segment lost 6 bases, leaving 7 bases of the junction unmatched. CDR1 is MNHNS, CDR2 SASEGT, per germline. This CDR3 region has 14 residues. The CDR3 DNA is TGTGCCAGCAGCTTCGGCCGGGGGGCCGGGGAGCTGTTTTTT. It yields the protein CASSFGRGAGELFF.

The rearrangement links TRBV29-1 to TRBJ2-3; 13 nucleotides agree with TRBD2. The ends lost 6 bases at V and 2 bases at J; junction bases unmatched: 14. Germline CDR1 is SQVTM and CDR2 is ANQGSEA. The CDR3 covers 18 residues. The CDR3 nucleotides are TGCAGCGTGACCGGGACTAGCGGGGACCCACTGAACACAGATACGCAGTATTTT. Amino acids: CSVTGTSGDPLNTDTQYF.

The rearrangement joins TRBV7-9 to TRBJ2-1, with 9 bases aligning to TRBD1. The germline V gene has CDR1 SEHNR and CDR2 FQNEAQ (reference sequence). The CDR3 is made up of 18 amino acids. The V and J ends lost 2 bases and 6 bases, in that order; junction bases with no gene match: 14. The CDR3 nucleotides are TGTGCCAGCAGCTTAATCCGTATGGGACAGGGTATTTTCAATGAGCAGTTCTTC. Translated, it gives CASSLIRMGQGIFNEQFF.

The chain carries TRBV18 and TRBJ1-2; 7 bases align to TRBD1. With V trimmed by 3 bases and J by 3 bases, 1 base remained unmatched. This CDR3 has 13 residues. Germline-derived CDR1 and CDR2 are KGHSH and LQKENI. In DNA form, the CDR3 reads TGTGCCAGCTCACCGGGACAGCACTATGGCTACACCTTC. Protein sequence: CASSPGQHYGYTF.

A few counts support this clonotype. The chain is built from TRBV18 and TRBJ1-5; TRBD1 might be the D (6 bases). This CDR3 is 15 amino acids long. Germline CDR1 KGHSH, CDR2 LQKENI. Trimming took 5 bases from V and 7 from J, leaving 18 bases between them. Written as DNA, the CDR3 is TGTGCCAGCTCAGAGGGACAAGGCCGGAAGCAGCCCCAGCATTTT. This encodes CASSEGQGRKQPQHF.

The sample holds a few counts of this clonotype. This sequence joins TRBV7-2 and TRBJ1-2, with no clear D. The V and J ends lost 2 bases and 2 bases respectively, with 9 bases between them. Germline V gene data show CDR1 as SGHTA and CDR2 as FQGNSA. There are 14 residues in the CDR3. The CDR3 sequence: CASSLTFGNYGYTF. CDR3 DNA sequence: TGTGCCAGCAGCTTAACTTTCGGCAACTATGGCTACACCTTC.

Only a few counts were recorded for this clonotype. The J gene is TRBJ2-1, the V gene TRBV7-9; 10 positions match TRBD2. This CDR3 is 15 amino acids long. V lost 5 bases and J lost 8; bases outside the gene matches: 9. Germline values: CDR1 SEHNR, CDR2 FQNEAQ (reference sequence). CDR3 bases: TGTGCCAGCAGCCCCCGGGGTAGCGGGAGGTATGAGCAGTTCTTC. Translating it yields CASSPRGSGRYEQFF.

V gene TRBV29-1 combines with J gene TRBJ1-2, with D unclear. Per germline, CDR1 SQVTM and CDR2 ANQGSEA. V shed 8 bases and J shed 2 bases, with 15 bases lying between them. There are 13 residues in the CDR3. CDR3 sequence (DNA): TGCAGCTCTCTGAGCCCACCGAACTATGGCTACACCTTC. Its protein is CSSLSPPNYGYTF.